The 24 T cell receptor beta chains in this list originate from one sample, sequenced in a study of T cells in Graves' hyperthyroidism and ophthalmopathy. From RNA transcripts, TCR beta CDR3 regions were amplified. The study used the HTBI primer set for a first-round RT-PCR of the TCR CDR3. From the multiplex PCR reads, TCRdb called clonotypes with MiXCR, one entry per CDR3 protein. The data contain some 180,000 distinct CDR3 sequences, approximately 17% of them singletons. The source material was blood. The receptor source for this set is a woman aged 45-65 years with Graves' hyperthyroidism.

This chain uses TRBV19 with TRBJ2-1; no clear D. V shed 3 bases and J shed 9 bases, with 12 bases lying between them. This CDR3 comprises 13 residues. In germline, CDR1 is LNHDA, CDR2 SQIVND (reference sequence). Here the CDR3 reads CASSIGYFGEQFF. In nucleotides, the CDR3 is TGTGCCAGTAGTATTGGTTACTTCGGTGAGCAGTTCTTC. The whole variable domain, remainder taken from reference TRBV19 and TRBJ2-1, is DGGITQSPKYLFRKEGQNVTLSCEQNLNHDAMYWYRQDPGQGLRLIYYSQIVNDFQKGDIAEGYSVSREKKESFPLTVTSAQKNPTAFYLCASSIGYFGEQFFGPGTRLTVL.

There are many counts of this clonotype. The V gene is TRBV19, the J gene TRBJ1-1; no clear D. This CDR3 spans 14 amino acids. Germline CDR1 reads LNHDA; CDR2 reads SQIVND (reference sequence). V was trimmed by 7 bases and J by 10 bases, leaving 22 bases between them. CDR3: CASTPAGAPRGAFF. DNA of the CDR3: TGTGCCAGTACTCCAGCGGGCGCCCCGCGTGGAGCTTTCTTT.

The sample holds many counts of this clonotype. The chain employs TRBV7-2 and TRBJ1-2, with 7 bases lining up with TRBD1. The CDR3 sequence is 14 residues long. V was clipped by 5 bases and J by 4 bases; unmatched bases: 7. Germline loops: CDR1 SGHTA, CDR2 FQGNSA. The CDR3 loop reads CASSEDRTSYGYTF. CDR3 DNA sequence: TGTGCCAGCAGCGAGGACAGGACTTCCTATGGCTACACCTTC.

This clonotype was observed at least ten times. The chain is built from TRBV28 and TRBJ1-2, with a tentative D call TRBD1 (6 bases). The germline V gene encodes CDR1 MDHEN and CDR2 SYDVKM. Trimming removed 6 bases from V and 12 bases from J, with 20 bases in between. The CDR3 has 13 residues. CDR3 sequence: CASRVYPGHRDTF. The CDR3 region has the DNA TGTGCCAGCAGGGTATATCCGGGACATAGAGACACCTTC.

J is TRBJ1-5 and V is TRBV12-3 or TRBV12-4; D is unclear. The CDR3 extends over 13 amino acids. The germline V and J ends were trimmed by 3 bases and 6 bases, with 9 bases remaining between them. CDR3 region: CASSLSGSQPQHF. The CDR3 region has the DNA TGTGCCAGCAGTTTGTCGGGCTCTCAGCCCCAGCATTTT.

This clonotype appeared a few times. The gene calls are TRBV4-3 and TRBJ1-2; D call uncertain. Deletions cut 1 base from V and 5 bases from J, with 14 bases between. Germline V gene lookup returns CDR1 LGHNA and CDR2 YSLEER. The CDR3 is made up of 15 amino acids. Here the CDR3 DNA reads TGCGCCAGCAGCCAAGTGGGAGCAAACGTTTATGGCTACACCTTC. It translates to CASSQVGANVYGYTF.

The chain uses TRBV20-1 and TRBJ2-1; D gene unclear. The germline V gene has CDR1 DFQATT and CDR2 SNEGSKA (reference sequence). V shed 0 bases and J shed 1 base, with 13 bases lying between them. This CDR3 contains 16 residues. The CDR3 bases are TGCAGTGCTAGAGATCAAGCTCCGAGTTCCTACAATGAGCAGTTCTTC. Its translation is CSARDQAPSSYNEQFF.

This clonotype was counted ten times or more. The chain carries TRBV6-2 or TRBV6-3 and TRBJ1-1; D perhaps matches TRBD1 (5 bases). The CDR3 has 14 residues. The V end was cut by 8 bases, the J end by 4 bases, with 17 bases between. Germline CDR1 is MNHEY and CDR2 is SVGEGT. The CDR3 is CASHLKGPGTEAFF. In DNA, the CDR3 is TGTGCCAGCCACCTCAAGGGGCCAGGCACTGAAGCTTTCTTT.

This clonotype has a count of ten or more. The V gene is TRBV28, the J gene TRBJ2-7, with 8 positions matching TRBD1. With 5 bases clipped from V and 11 bases from J, the junction kept 11 bases outside the gene matches. The CDR3 loop spans 13 amino acids. Per the germline V gene, CDR1 is MDHEN and CDR2 is SYDVKM. CDR3 coding DNA: TGTGCCAGCAGTCCCGACAGGGGTACTTGGGAGTACTTC. This encodes CASSPDRGTWEYF.

J is TRBJ1-2 and V is TRBV4-1; a possible D gene is TRBD1 (6 bases). Germline V lookup: CDR1 MGHRA, CDR2 YSYEKL. This CDR3 comprises 16 residues. Trimming removed 2 bases from V and 8 bases from J, with 21 bases in between. The CDR3 region is CASSQIYTGGIGGYTF. The CDR3 DNA sequence: TGCGCCAGCAGCCAAATCTACACGGGGGGCATAGGCGGCTACACCTTC.

This clonotype was picked up one time. In DNA, the CDR3 is TGTGCCAGCAGAATAGGGGGCAGCGGTGGCTACACCTTC. It yields the protein CASRIGGSGGYTF. This chain connects TRBV6-2 or TRBV6-3 to TRBJ1-2; 7 nucleotides align to TRBD1. The CDR3 consists of 13 residues. CDR1 is MNHEY and CDR2 is SVGEGT in the germline V gene. V trimming: 6 bases; J trimming: 7 bases; junction bases outside the gene matches: 8.

This clonotype was detected ten times or more. The chain employs TRBV7-2 and TRBJ1-1, with D possibly matching TRBD1 (6 bases). The CDR3 is made up of 14 amino acids. V dropped 6 bases and J dropped 1 base, with 12 bases sitting between them. From germline, CDR1 is SGHTA and CDR2 FQGNSA. CDR3 DNA sequence: TGTGCCAGCAGACCTGACAGGACGAACACTGAAGCTTTCTTT. Translated: CASRPDRTNTEAFF.

There are many counts of this clonotype. The chain employs TRBV11-2 and TRBJ1-1; D may be TRBD1 (6 bases). CDR3 length: 14 residues. Germline V gives CDR1 SGHAT, CDR2 FQNNGV. Trimming left V 4 bases short and J 1 base short, with 10 bases between. The DNA of the CDR3 is TGTGCCAGCAGCTCCACACAGGGGAACACTGAAGCTTTCTTT. It yields the protein CASSSTQGNTEAFF. Using reference TRBV11-2 and TRBJ1-1 for the parts outside the CDR3, the full variable domain is EAGVAQSPRYKIIEKRQSVAFWCNPISGHATLYWYQQILGQGPKLLIQFQNNGVVDDSQLPKDRFSAERLKGVDSTLKIQPAKLEDSAVYLCASSSTQGNTEAFFGQGTRLTVV.

This clonotype was seen a single time. CDR3 in amino acids: CASSPHSGLAGREQYF. The CDR3 DNA sequence: TGTGCCAGCAGTCCACACTCGGGACTAGCGGGCCGCGAGCAGTACTTC. The rearrangement uses TRBV28 and TRBJ2-7, with TRBD2 matching over 12 bases. The CDR3 extends over 16 amino acids. From germline, CDR1 is MDHEN and CDR2 SYDVKM. V lost 5 bases and J lost 6; bases outside the gene matches: 11.

At least ten counts were recorded for this clonotype. The rearrangement links TRBV12-3 or TRBV12-4 to TRBJ2-1; TRBD1 aligns across 9 bases. The CDR3 covers 15 residues. V lost 6 bases and J lost 7; bases outside the gene matches: 10. CDR3 nucleotides: TGTGCCAGCAGCCCAGGGACAGGGAGTCGGAATGAGCAGTTCTTC. Protein product: CASSPGTGSRNEQFF.

This clonotype has just a few counts. The chain couples TRBV9 to TRBJ1-3; D ambiguous. The ends were cut back, 4 bases at V and 0 bases at J, with 8 bases in the middle. Germline assignment: CDR1 SGDLS and CDR2 YYNGEE. The CDR3 is 14 residues long. CDR3: CASSQDFSGNTIYF. The CDR3 DNA reads TGTGCCAGCAGCCAGGACTTCTCTGGAAACACCATATATTTT.

Only a few counts were recorded for this clonotype. The rearrangement uses TRBV6-5 and TRBJ2-2; 7 bases map to TRBD1. Looked up from germline, CDR1 is MNHEY and CDR2 is SVGAGI. The CDR3 contains 15 residues. V dropped 4 bases and J dropped 2; count of bases not matched to a gene: 4. CDR3 region: CASSWGQSNTGELFF. Written as DNA, the CDR3 is TGTGCCAGCAGTTGGGGACAGTCCAACACCGGGGAGCTGTTTTTT.

As concerns this clonotype: Given a much more abundant clone one base away, this may be a read error. The CDR3 here is CSAREFHTSSGTDTQYF. Here the CDR3 DNA reads TGCAGTGCTAGAGAATTTCATACTAGCTCGGGCACAGATACGCAGTATTTT. V is TRBV20-1 and J is TRBJ2-3; D might be TRBD2 (6 bases). This CDR3 is 17 amino acids long. Germline loops: CDR1 DFQATT, CDR2 SNEGSKA (reference sequence). Trimming removed 0 bases from V and 1 base from J, with 17 bases in between.

Details on this clonotype: Given a much more abundant clone one base away, this may be a read error. The chain employs TRBV29-1 and TRBJ1-1, with TRBD1 matching over 8 bases. CDR3 length: 13 amino acids. Germline V lookup: CDR1 SQVTM, CDR2 ANQGSEA. With 2 bases clipped from V and 6 bases from J, the junction kept 5 bases outside the gene matches. CDR3 sequence reads: CSVEMDRASEAFF. CDR3 in DNA: TGCAGCGTTGAAATGGACAGGGCTTCTGAAGCTTTCTTT.

The chain couples TRBV5-1 to TRBJ2-1; 11 nucleotides agree with TRBD2. The junction had 6 bases not matched to a gene; V was cut back by 5 bases and J by 8 bases. The CDR3 has 14 amino acids. CDR1 SGHRS and CDR2 YFSETQ come from the germline V gene. In DNA, the CDR3 is TGCGCCAGCAGAATAGCGGGAGGGTCCGATGAGCAGTTCTTC. As protein: CASRIAGGSDEQFF.

This clonotype has at least ten counts. This chain joins TRBV25-1 and TRBJ2-2; maybe TRBD2 (6 bases). The CDR3 length is 14 residues. The V end lost 5 bases, the J end lost 7 bases, and 14 bases lay between the germline ends. CDR1 and CDR2 (germline): MGHDK, SYGVNS. CDR3 amino acids: CASSPPGDVGELFF. The CDR3 DNA reads as TGTGCCAGCAGTCCCCCGGGGGACGTCGGGGAGCTGTTTTTT.

This clonotype was observed at least ten times. This chain connects TRBV12-3 or TRBV12-4 to TRBJ2-1; D is perhaps TRBD1 or TRBD2 (5 bases each). V was pared by 3 bases and J by 6 bases, with 15 bases between. The CDR3 has 15 residues. The CDR3 sequence: CASSLGPLGANEQFF. The CDR3 region has the DNA TGTGCCAGCAGTTTGGGGCCACTCGGGGCCAATGAGCAGTTCTTC.

This clonotype was observed many times. This chain links TRBV9 with TRBJ2-2, with D tentatively TRBD2 (5 bases). Looked up from germline, CDR1 is SGDLS and CDR2 is YYNGEE. This CDR3 comprises 16 residues. V was shortened by 3 bases and J by 1 base, with 13 bases between the two germline ends. For the CDR3, the DNA is TGTGCCAGCAGCGCCCGGGCCGAGGGGAACACCGGGGAGCTGTTTTTT. It yields the protein CASSARAEGNTGELFF.

This clonotype was recorded at least ten times. J is TRBJ1-6 and V is TRBV2, with TRBD1 matching 9 bases. Losses at the gene ends were 5 bases for V and 9 bases for J; bases not matched to a gene: 5. This CDR3 spans 14 amino acids. CDR1 and CDR2 (germline): SNHLY, FYNNEI. The CDR3 loop reads CASSWDREGSPLHF. CDR3 coding DNA: TGTGCCAGCAGTTGGGACAGGGAGGGTTCACCCCTCCACTTT.